The rows below give T cell receptor beta chains drawn from one sample of a study of OX40 agonist ivuxolimab in advanced cancers. Repertoires were generated with immunoSEQ multiplex PCR, while TCRdb's copy carries only in-frame clones and drops some. The data contain 40,000 to 60,000 clones, 80% to 90% of them seen just once; the ten biggest clones take up approximately 11%. Here the sequenced sample was CD4+ or CD8+ T cells sorted from blood, taken in a trial of the OX40 agonist ivuxolimab. Receptors were obtained from an adult with an advanced solid tumor such as melanoma, head and neck, liver or kidney cancer. CDR3s include the opening cysteine and the closing phenylalanine or tryptophan. D genes are given only for firm matches.

V: TRBV2
D: .
length: 10
J: TRBJ2-5
DNA: TGTGCCAGCAGTTGGGAGACCCAGTACTTC
CDR3: CASSWETQYF

V: TRBV5-1
D: .
length: 12
J: TRBJ2-1
DNA: TGCGCCAGCAGCTCTAGGGTATCTGAGCAGTTCTTC
CDR3: CASSSRVSEQFF

V: TRBV10-3
D: TRBD2
length: 16
J: TRBJ2-7
DNA: TGTGCCATCAGTGGGGGTTCTAGCGGACCTTCCTACGAGCAGTACTTC
CDR3: CAISGGSSGPSYEQYF

V: TRBV5-4
D: .
length: 14
J: TRBJ2-7
DNA: TGTGCCAGCAGCTTGGAAGCCAGCTCCTACGAGCAGTACTTC
CDR3: CASSLEASSYEQYF

V: TRBV19
D: .
length: 17
J: TRBJ1-1
DNA: TGTGCCAGCGGTCGGGGGGGCCGATTCGACATGAACACTGAAGCTTTCTTT
CDR3: CASGRGGRFDMNTEAFF

V: TRBV7-9
D: .
length: 19
J: TRBJ2-4
DNA: TGTGCCAGCAGCACAGGAGGGGTCTCCCAGGGGCTAGCCAAAAACATTCAGTACTTC
CDR3: CASSTGGVSQGLAKNIQYF

V: TRBV5-4
D: .
length: 19
J: TRBJ1-5
DNA: TGTGCCAGCAGCTTGGAGTGGGGGGGAGGGATTTATAGCAATCAGCCCCAGCATTTT
CDR3: CASSLEWGGGIYSNQPQHF

V: TRBV29-1
D: .
length: 12
J: TRBJ1-1
DNA: TGCAGCGTGGAACGGACGAACACTGAAGCTTTCTTT
CDR3: CSVERTNTEAFF

V: TRBV5-1
D: .
length: 17
J: TRBJ2-3
DNA: TGCGCCAGCAGCCCTAGGGGGGGTCAACATAGCACAGATACGCAGTATTTT
CDR3: CASSPRGGQHSTDTQYF

V: TRBV7-9
D: .
length: 14
J: TRBJ2-7
DNA: TGTGCCAGCAGCTGGGGGGAGGCCACCTACGAGCAGTACTTC
CDR3: CASSWGEATYEQYF

V: TRBV5-1
D: TRBD2
length: 15
J: TRBJ2-5
DNA: TGCGCCAGCAGTCTCCATAGCGGGACGGTAGAGACCCAGTACTTC
CDR3: CASSLHSGTVETQYF